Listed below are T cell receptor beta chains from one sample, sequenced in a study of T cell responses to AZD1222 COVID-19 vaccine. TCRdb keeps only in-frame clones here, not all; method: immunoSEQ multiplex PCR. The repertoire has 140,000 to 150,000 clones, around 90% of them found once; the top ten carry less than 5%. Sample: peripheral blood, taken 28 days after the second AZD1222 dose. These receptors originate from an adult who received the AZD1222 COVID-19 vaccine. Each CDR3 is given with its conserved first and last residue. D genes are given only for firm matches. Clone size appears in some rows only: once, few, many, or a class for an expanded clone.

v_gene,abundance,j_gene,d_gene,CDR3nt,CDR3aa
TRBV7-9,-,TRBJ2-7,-,TGTGCCAGCTCTAGCGAACCTTACTACGAGCAGTACTTC,CASSSEPYYEQYF
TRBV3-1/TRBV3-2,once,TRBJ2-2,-,TGTGCCAGCAGCCAAGGAGGATCCACCGGGGAGCTGTTTTTT,CASSQGGSTGELFF
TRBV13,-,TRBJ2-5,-,TGTGCCAGCAGCTTTCGCGGGCTCCAAGAGACCCAGTACTTC,CASSFRGLQETQYF
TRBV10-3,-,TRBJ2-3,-,TGTGCCATCAGCGCCAGAGAGGATACGCAGTATTTT,CAISAREDTQYF
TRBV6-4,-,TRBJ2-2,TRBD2,TGTGCCAGCAAGCCGGCTAGCGGGCCCGGGGAGCTGTTTTTT,CASKPASGPGELFF
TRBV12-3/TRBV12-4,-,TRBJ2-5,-,TGTGCCAGCTTACGCGGTGAGACCCAGTACTTC,CASLRGETQYF
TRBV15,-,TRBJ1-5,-,TGTGCCACCAGCAGGGGAAATCAGCCCCAGCATTTT,CATSRGNQPQHF
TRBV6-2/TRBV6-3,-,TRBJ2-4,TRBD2,TGTGCCAGCAGTTATGGCCACGATCTAGCGGGAGAAAACATTCAGTACTTC,CASSYGHDLAGENIQYF
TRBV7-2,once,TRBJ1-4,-,TGTGCCAGCAGCTTCCGGGTCCAGAATGAAAAACTGTTTTTT,CASSFRVQNEKLFF
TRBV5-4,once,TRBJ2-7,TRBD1,TGTGCCAGCAGAGGCACAGGGGCCTACGAGCAGTACTTC,CASRGTGAYEQYF
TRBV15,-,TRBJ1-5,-,TGTGCCACCAGCAGAGATAATAGCAATCAGCCCCAGCATTTT,CATSRDNSNQPQHF
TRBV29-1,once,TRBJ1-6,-,TGCAGCGTCCGGACGGGACAAGGCCGATCACCCCTCCACTTT,CSVRTGQGRSPLHF
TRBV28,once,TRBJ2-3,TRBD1,TGTGCCAGCAGTTCGGACAGGGGAGATACGCAGTATTTT,CASSSDRGDTQYF
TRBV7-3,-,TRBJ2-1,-,TGTGCCAGCAGCTTAGGGCCCGAAGGGATTTGGAATGAGCAGTTCTTC,CASSLGPEGIWNEQFF
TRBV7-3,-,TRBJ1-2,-,TGTGCCAGCAGCTTAACGAGGGAGGGACGCTATGGCTACACCTTC,CASSLTREGRYGYTF
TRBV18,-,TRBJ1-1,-,TGTGCCAGCTCACCAGGGAGGGACACTGAAGCTTTCTTT,CASSPGRDTEAFF
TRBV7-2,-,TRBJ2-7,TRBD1,TGTGCCAGCAAACTTCATTCCGGGACAGGGGGCGAGCAGTACTTC,CASKLHSGTGGEQYF
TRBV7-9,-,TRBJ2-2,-,TGTGCCAGCAGCTTCGGGCCCTCGGTCGGGGAGCTGTTTTTT,CASSFGPSVGELFF
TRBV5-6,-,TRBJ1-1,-,TGTGCCAGCAGCTTTGGGGGGCGGAACACTGAAGCTTTCTTT,CASSFGGRNTEAFF
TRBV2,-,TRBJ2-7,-,TGTGCCAGCAGTGAAGGGTCCTTCTCCTACGAGCAGTACTTC,CASSEGSFSYEQYF
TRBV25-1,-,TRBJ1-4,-,TGTGCCAGCAGTACACCCCAAAGGGATGAAAAACTGTTTTTT,CASSTPQRDEKLFF
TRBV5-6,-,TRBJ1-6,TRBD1,TGTGCCAGCAGCTCTCAACAGGGGAGGTTTTATTCACCCCTCCACTTT,CASSSQQGRFYSPLHF
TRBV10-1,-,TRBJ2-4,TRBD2,TGCGCCAGCAAAGGGACTAGCGGGAGGGGGGCCAAAAACATTCAGTACTTC,CASKGTSGRGAKNIQYF
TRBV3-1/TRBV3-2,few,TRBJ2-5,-,TGTGCCAGCAGCCCCCTGACAGCGAGTGACCAAGAGACCCAGTACTTC,CASSPLTASDQETQYF
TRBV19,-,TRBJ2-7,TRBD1,TGTGCCAGTAGTGACAGGGGCTGGGAGCAGTACTTC,CASSDRGWEQYF
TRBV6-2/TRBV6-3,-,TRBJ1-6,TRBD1,TGTGCCAGCAGTTCGGACAGGGAACAGTCACCCCTCCACTTT,CASSSDREQSPLHF
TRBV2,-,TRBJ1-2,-,TGTGCCAGCAGTGAGGACAGCCAGAACTATGGCTACACCTTC,CASSEDSQNYGYTF
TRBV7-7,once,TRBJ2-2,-,TGTGCTAGCAGCGAGGGACTCAACACCGGGGAGCTGTTTTTT,CASSEGLNTGELFF
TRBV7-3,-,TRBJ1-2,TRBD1,TGTGCCAGCAGCTTATCAGGGGGACCAAACTATGGCTACACCTTC,CASSLSGGPNYGYTF
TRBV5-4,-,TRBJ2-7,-,TGTGCCAGCAGCTTGGATAGCAGGGGCTACGAGCAGTACTTC,CASSLDSRGYEQYF
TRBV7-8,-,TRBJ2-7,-,TGTGCCAGCAACCTCGGGGGAGGCCTCCTCGTCGAGCAGTACTTC,CASNLGGGLLVEQYF
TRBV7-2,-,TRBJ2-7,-,TGTGCCAGCAGCTTAGCAGGTCGGCCTCACTACGAGCAGTACTTC,CASSLAGRPHYEQYF
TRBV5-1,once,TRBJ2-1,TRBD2,TGCGCCAGCAGCTCCCGGGACTACGTTTACAATGAGCAGTTCTTC,CASSSRDYVYNEQFF
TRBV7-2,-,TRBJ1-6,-,TGTGCCAGCAGCCTGGACAGCAGCTCCTATAATTCACCCCTCCACTTT,CASSLDSSSYNSPLHF
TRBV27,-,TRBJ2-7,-,TGTGCCAGCAGTTTATCTGGCGGGTACGAGCAGTACTTC,CASSLSGGYEQYF
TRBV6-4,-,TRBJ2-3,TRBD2,TGTGCCAGCAGTGCGCGGGGGGGGCCCGGCACAGATACGCAGTATTTT,CASSARGGPGTDTQYF
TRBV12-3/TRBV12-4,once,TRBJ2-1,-,TGTGCCAGCAGTGGAGGGGGATTTGAGCAGTTCTTC,CASSGGGFEQFF
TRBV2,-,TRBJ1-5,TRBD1,TGTGCCAGCGTCGACAGGGCGGGCCAGCCCCAGCATTTT,CASVDRAGQPQHF
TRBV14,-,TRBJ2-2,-,TGTGCCAGCAGCCAAGCTCTAGGGAACACCGGGGAGCTGTTTTTT,CASSQALGNTGELFF
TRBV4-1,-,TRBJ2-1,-,TGCGCCAGCAGCCAAGAACAGGGTGTCAGTGAGCAGTTCTTC,CASSQEQGVSEQFF
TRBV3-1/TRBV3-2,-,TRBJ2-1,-,TGTGCCAGCAGCCAAGAACCGGGGGCCAATGAGCAGTTCTTC,CASSQEPGANEQFF
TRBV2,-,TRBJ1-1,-,TGTGCCAGCAGTGCGCAGGGGAGCACTGAAGCTTTCTTT,CASSAQGSTEAFF
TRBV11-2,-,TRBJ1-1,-,TGTGCCACGCGGGGGGGGAACACTGAAGCTTTCTTT,CATRGGNTEAFF
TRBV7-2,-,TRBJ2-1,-,TGTGCCAGCAGCTTAGCGGGAAGGGGCTACAATGAGCAGTTCTTC,CASSLAGRGYNEQFF
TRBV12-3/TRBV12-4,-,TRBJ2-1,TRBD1,TGTGCCAGCAGTTTGATAACAGGACAGGGCCAGTTCTTC,CASSLITGQGQFF
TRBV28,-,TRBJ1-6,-,TGTGCCAGCAGTTTATGGCAGGAGGATTCACCCCTCCACTTT,CASSLWQEDSPLHF
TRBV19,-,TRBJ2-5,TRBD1,TGTGCCAGCCGGGACAGGTACCAAGAGACCCAGTACTTC,CASRDRYQETQYF
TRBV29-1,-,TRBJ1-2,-,TGCAGCGGCGCAGCGATGGGGTATGGCTACACCTTC,CSGAAMGYGYTF
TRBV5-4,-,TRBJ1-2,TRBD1,TGTGCCAGCAGCCCAAGCCCCGACAGGGGGAACTATGGCTACACCTTC,CASSPSPDRGNYGYTF
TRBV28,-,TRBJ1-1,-,TGTGCCAGCAGTTTCGGGGGGGCGCAAGGAGCTTTCTTT,CASSFGGAQGAFF
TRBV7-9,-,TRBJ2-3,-,TGTGCCAGCAGCTTTGGGACAGATACGCAGTATTTT,CASSFGTDTQYF
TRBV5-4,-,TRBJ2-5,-,TGTGCCGGCAGCTTACGGGGGCCGTGGGAGACCCAGTACTTC,CAGSLRGPWETQYF
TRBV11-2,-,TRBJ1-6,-,TGTGCCAGCAGCTTACAGGTATCTTCACCCCTCCACTTT,CASSLQVSSPLHF
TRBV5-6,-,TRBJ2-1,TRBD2,TGTGCCAGCAGCCGTCGGAGCGGGGTATGGAATGAGCAGTTCTTC,CASSRRSGVWNEQFF
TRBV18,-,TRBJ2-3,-,TGTGCCAGCTCACCATCCCCATTCCCGGGGGTGGCAGATACGCAGTATTTT,CASSPSPFPGVADTQYF
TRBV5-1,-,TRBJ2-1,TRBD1,TGCGCCAGCACCGATAGAGGGGGCGACATGGTTGATGAGCAGTTCTTC,CASTDRGGDMVDEQFF
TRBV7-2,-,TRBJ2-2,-,TGTGCCAGCAGCTTTTTGGGGGCGAACACCGGGGAGCTGTTTTTT,CASSFLGANTGELFF
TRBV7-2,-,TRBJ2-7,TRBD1,TGTGCCAGCAGCCTAAGGGGGCTCGATTACGAGCAGTACTTC,CASSLRGLDYEQYF
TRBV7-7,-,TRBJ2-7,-,TGTGCCAGCAGCTTAGGCGTAGTTGGGGACGAGCAGTACTTC,CASSLGVVGDEQYF